A selection of T cell receptor beta chains follows, all from one sample in a study of T cells after yellow fever vaccination. TCRdb called the 5' RACE reads again in MiXCR, with one record for every CDR3 protein. The sample consists of tens of thousands of distinct CDR3 sequences, about 7.7% of them appearing once. The sequencing here drew on CD8+ T cells sorted from PBMCs, taken on the day of the yellow fever booster vaccination. The receptors come from a man younger than 40 who received the YFV17D yellow fever vaccine. The CDR3 runs from the conserved cysteine through the conserved F or W. A D gene is named only where the DNA matches it firmly. A clone size is listed for some rows: how often the clone was seen (once, few, many), or a class if it is expanded.

TRBJ2-1	TRBV29-1	-	few	CSVELTGPGPDNEQFF	TGCAGCGTTGAATTAACCGGTCCGGGACCTGACAATGAGCAGTTCTTC
TRBJ2-5	TRBV28	-	few	CASMKRAQETQYF	TGTGCCTCCATGAAGCGGGCCCAAGAGACCCAGTACTTC
TRBJ1-2	TRBV27	TRBD1	-	CASGKGGSGYGYTF	TGTGCCAGCGGTAAAGGGGGCTCTGGCTATGGCTACACCTTC
TRBJ2-5	TRBV30	-	few	CAWSGISQETQYF	TGTGCCTGGAGTGGAATCAGCCAAGAGACCCAGTACTTC
TRBJ2-1	TRBV6-5	-	many	CASISNGNEQFF	TGTGCCAGCATATCCAACGGGAATGAGCAGTTCTTC
TRBJ1-5	TRBV27	-	-	CASSLSGGTQPQHF	TGTGCCAGCAGTTTGTCGGGGGGGACTCAGCCCCAGCATTTT
TRBJ2-2	TRBV28	-	few	CASSYGAGELFF	TGTGCCAGCAGTTATGGAGCCGGGGAGCTGTTTTTT
TRBJ2-1	TRBV4-3	-	few	CASSPVEGVDEQFF	TGCGCCAGCAGCCCAGTAGAGGGGGTGGATGAGCAGTTCTTC
TRBJ2-7	TRBV23-1	-	-	CASSHLRTVSSYEQYF	TGCGCCAGCAGTCACCTTAGGACAGTTTCTTCCTACGAGCAGTACTTC
TRBJ2-7	TRBV19	TRBD1	few	CASSTGTGTYEQYF	TGTGCCAGTAGTACCGGGACAGGGACCTACGAGCAGTACTTC
TRBJ2-2	TRBV24-1	TRBD1	-	CATSDRTGAGVTGELFF	TGTGCCACCAGTGACAGGACAGGGGCGGGAGTAACCGGGGAGCTGTTTTTT
TRBJ2-7	TRBV10-1	-	-	CASSEGGGPIYEQYF	TGCGCCAGCAGTGAGGGTGGGGGCCCCATCTACGAGCAGTACTTC
TRBJ2-2	TRBV7-8	-	-	CASSLALGGPPGELFF	TGTGCCAGCAGCTTAGCGCTCGGGGGGCCGCCCGGGGAGCTGTTTTTT
TRBJ2-2	TRBV5-5	-	-	CASSSIQNTGELFF	TGTGCCAGCAGCAGCATACAGAACACCGGGGAGCTGTTTTTT
TRBJ2-7	TRBV7-9	TRBD2	-	CASSPPGLGLGEQYF	TGTGCCAGCAGCCCCCCGGGACTAGGTCTTGGGGAGCAGTACTTC
TRBJ1-1	TRBV29-1	-	-	CSVGWGENTEAFF	TGCAGCGTTGGTTGGGGGGAGAACACTGAAGCTTTCTTC
TRBJ2-1	TRBV15	TRBD2	few	CATSRDPGGSYNEQFF	TGTGCCACCAGCAGAGATCCGGGGGGGTCCTACAATGAGCAGTTCTTC
TRBJ2-1	TRBV11-3	-	few	CASSLDLSGEIYNEQFF	TGTGCCAGCAGTCTGGATCTCAGCGGAGAGATCTACAATGAGCAGTTCTTC
TRBJ2-7	TRBV29-1	TRBD1	many	CSVEGTGGGKKEQYF	TGCAGCGTTGAGGGGACAGGGGGTGGGAAAAAAGAGCAGTACTTC
TRBJ1-1	TRBV30	-	-	CAWILDTEAFF	TGTGCCTGGATTCTCGACACTGAAGCTTTCTTT
TRBJ2-7	TRBV29-1	TRBD1	few	CSVVGQTSYEQYF	TGCAGCGTGGTGGGACAGACCTCCTACGAGCAGTACTTC
TRBJ2-2	TRBV29-1	-	-	CSVERTAKNGELFF	TGCAGCGTCGAACGGACAGCGAAAAACGGGGAGCTGTTTTTT
TRBJ2-5	TRBV20-1	TRBD2	few	CSAILAGDNQETQYF	TGCAGTGCGATACTAGCGGGAGATAACCAAGAGACCCAGTACTTC
TRBJ2-1	TRBV11-2	-	few	CASSLGRYNEQFF	TGTGCCAGCAGCTTAGGAAGATACAATGAGCAGTTCTTC